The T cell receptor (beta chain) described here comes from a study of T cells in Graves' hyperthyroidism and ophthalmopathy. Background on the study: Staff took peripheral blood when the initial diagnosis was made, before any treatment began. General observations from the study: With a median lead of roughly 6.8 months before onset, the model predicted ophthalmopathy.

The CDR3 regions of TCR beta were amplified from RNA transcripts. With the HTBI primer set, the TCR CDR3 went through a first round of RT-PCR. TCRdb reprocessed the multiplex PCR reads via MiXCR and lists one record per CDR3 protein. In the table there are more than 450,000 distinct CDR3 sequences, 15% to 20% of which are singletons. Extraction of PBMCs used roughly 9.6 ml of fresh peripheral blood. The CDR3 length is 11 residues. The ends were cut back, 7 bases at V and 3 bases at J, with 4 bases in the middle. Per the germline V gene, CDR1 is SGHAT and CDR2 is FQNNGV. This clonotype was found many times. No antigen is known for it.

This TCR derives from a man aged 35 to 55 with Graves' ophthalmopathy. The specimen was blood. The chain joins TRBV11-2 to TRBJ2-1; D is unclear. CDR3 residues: CASNGYNEQFF. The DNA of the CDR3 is TGTGCCAGCAACGGCTACAATGAGCAGTTCTTC.